This T cell receptor beta chain derives from a study of brain metastases from non-small cell lung cancer. Study outcomes and limitations: Brain metastases had lower T-cell infiltration than primary tumors.

This clone has just one count. Its antigen remains unidentified. The CDR3 extends over 12 amino acids. V gave up 5 bases and J gave up 9 bases, with 13 bases separating them. Germline loops: CDR1 LGHNA, CDR2 YNFKEQ. The repertoire was sequenced with immunoSEQ multiplex PCR; TCRdb's copy has only in-frame clones and lacks some. Here the sample spans more than 2,500 clones, 83% being singletons. This chain uses TRBV4-2 with TRBJ1-1; D might be TRBD1 (5 bases). The origin of this receptor is a donor aged 40 or over with non-small cell lung cancer. Sequenced: primary lung tumor tissue. CDR3 protein: CASSSQEGKAFF. CDR3 DNA: TGTGCCAGCAGCTCCCAGGAGGGGAAAGCTTTCTTT.